The 22 T cell receptor beta chains given below trace back to one sample, sequenced in a study of blood T cells in healthy people across ages. Alongside a J-beta primer mix, a sample-barcoded 5' primer served in a second PCR lasting 7 to 11 cycles. TCRdb recomputed calls from the 5' RACE reads with MiXCR, one row per CDR3 protein. The repertoire holds more than 650,000 distinct CDR3 sequences, 22% seen once, with less than 25% in the top ten. The material sequenced was blood. These receptors originate from a man between 65 and 85 years old in good health.

This clonotype turned up a few times. V is TRBV5-1 and J is TRBJ1-2, with D perhaps matching TRBD1 (5 bases). Trimming took off 0 bases at V and 5 bases at J, with 11 bases between the two ends. The germline gives CDR1 SGHRS, CDR2 YFSETQ. The CDR3 runs to 14 residues. This CDR3 is CASSLDVREYGYTF. In DNA, the CDR3 is TGCGCCAGCAGCTTGGACGTCAGGGAATATGGCTACACCTTC. The full variable domain, with the rest looked up from reference TRBV5-1 and TRBJ1-2, is KAGVTQTPRYLIKTRGQQVTLSCSPISGHRSVSWYQQTPGQGLQFLFEYFSETQRNKGNFPGRFSGRQFSNSRSEMNVSTLELGDSALYLCASSLDVREYGYTFGSGTRLTVV.

The table lists this clonotype with a few counts. The J gene is TRBJ2-2, the V gene TRBV12-3 or TRBV12-4, with TRBD2 as a possible D gene (6 bases). This CDR3 is built from 16 residues. V lost 2 bases, J lost 1 base, and 11 bases lay in between. CDR3 in DNA: TGTGCCAGCAGTTTATGGGGTAGCGGGAACACCGGGGAGCTGTTTTTT. Its protein is CASSLWGSGNTGELFF.

The genes are TRBV20-1 and TRBJ2-4; D may be TRBD1 (6 bases). The CDR3 contains 11 residues. Between the trimmed V and J ends, which lost 5 bases and 4 bases, there was a span of 6 bases. Germline CDR1 is DFQATT and CDR2 is SNEGSKA (reference sequence). The CDR3 here is CSAGQKNIQYF. The CDR3 region has the DNA TGCAGTGCTGGACAGAAAAACATTCAGTACTTC.

This clonotype was detected only a few times. CDR3 loop: CASSLDAPGDTQYF. DNA for the CDR3: TGTGCCAGCAGTTTAGACGCACCGGGAGATACGCAGTATTTT. The V call is TRBV12-3 or TRBV12-4, the J call TRBJ2-3; no reliable D call. Deletions cut 1 base from V and 5 bases from J, with 10 bases between. The CDR3 covers 14 residues.

Comment on this clonotype: One junction end does not reproduce the germline sequence, and a read error may be involved. The chain links TRBV29-1 to TRBJ2-3; no clear D. CDR3 length: 12 amino acids. Germline loops: CDR1 SQVTM, CDR2 ANQGSEA. The CDR3 region is CSVEASTDTQYF. The CDR3 DNA is TGCAGCGTTGAAGCCAGCACCGATACGCAGTATTTT.

This clonotype was seen more than once but under ten times. Given the absence of the conserved phenylalanine or tryptophan at the CDR3 end, a read error is likely. Because the CDR3's place on the DNA is in doubt, the DNA is left out and the CDR3 is given as listed by TCRdb. The chain joins TRBV3-1 to TRBJ2-5. The CDR3 spans 12 amino acids, including both terminal residues. The V gene's germline CDR1 is LGHDT and CDR2 YNNKEL (reference sequence). CDR3 sequence reads: CASSQEGGLKYL.

The chain uses TRBV6-6 and TRBJ2-7; D may match TRBD1 or TRBD2 (5 bases each). V lost 9 bases to trimming and J lost 11 bases, with 11 bases between them. The V gene's germline CDR1 is MNHNY and CDR2 SVGAGI (reference sequence). The CDR3 runs 9 residues. The CDR3 region is CARRGRKYF. DNA of the CDR3: TGTGCCAGGAGGGGTCGGAAGTACTTC.

This clonotype was detected a few times. The chain recombines TRBV14 with TRBJ2-3; D may be TRBD2 (6 bases). CDR3 length equals 18 residues. The germline V gene encodes CDR1 SGHDN and CDR2 FVKESK. Trimming took 0 bases from V and 0 from J, leaving 16 bases between them. CDR3 sequence (DNA): TGTGCCAGCAGCCAAGATCTCTGGAGCGGGTATAGCACAGATACGCAGTATTTT. Protein product: CASSQDLWSGYSTDTQYF.

This chain uses TRBV12-3 or TRBV12-4 with TRBJ2-7, with D tentatively TRBD1 (6 bases). Trimming stripped 4 bases from V and 2 bases from J, with 15 bases between. There are 15 residues in the CDR3. CDR3 in amino acids: CASSYSGRGTYEQYF. Here the CDR3 DNA reads TGTGCCAGCAGTTACTCTGGAAGGGGGACCTACGAGCAGTACTTC.

Comments on this clonotype: This may stem from a read error, because a much larger clone lies one nucleotide away. The rearrangement links TRBV5-1 to TRBJ2-7; perhaps D is TRBD1 or TRBD2 (5 bases each). V lost 0 bases, J lost 2 bases, and 12 bases lay in between. Germline-derived CDR1 and CDR2 are SGHRS and YFSETQ. This CDR3 is 15 amino acids long. The CDR3 here is CASSLAGGIPYEQYF. The CDR3 DNA sequence: TGCGCCAGCAGCTTGGCTGGGGGTATCCCCTACGAGCAGTACTTC. The full variable domain, its missing parts supplied by reference TRBV5-1 and TRBJ2-7, is KAGVTQTPRYLIKTRGQQVTLSCSPISGHRSVSWYQQTPGQGLQFLFEYFSETQRNKGNFPGRFSGRQFSNSRSEMNVSTLELGDSALYLCASSLAGGIPYEQYFGPGTRLTVT.

The CDR3 nucleotides read TGTGCCACCAGTGACGGGGACGACAGGCACTATGGCTACACCTTC. Translated: CATSDGDDRHYGYTF. The chain has TRBV24-1 and TRBJ1-2, with D maybe TRBD1 (6 bases). The germline V gene encodes CDR1 KGHDR and CDR2 SFDVKD. Trimming pared 4 bases from V and 3 bases from J, leaving 14 bases between. The CDR3 covers 15 residues.

The chain combines TRBV7-8 with TRBJ2-2; TRBD1 matches 7 bases. V lost 5 bases, J lost 3 bases, and 3 bases stayed unmatched. The CDR3 loop spans 14 amino acids. CDR1 is SGHVS, CDR2 FQNEAQ, per germline. Written as DNA, the CDR3 is TGTGCCAGCAGCCCGGACAGGCACACCGGGGAGCTGTTTTTT. This codes for CASSPDRHTGELFF.

The chain recombines TRBV6-5 with TRBJ2-2; 8 positions agree with TRBD2. Unmatched junction bases numbered 6, after V lost 3 bases and J lost 6 bases. Germline CDR1 reads MNHEY; CDR2 reads SVGAGI. This CDR3 has 15 residues. This CDR3 reads CASSYWRGEAGELFF. The CDR3 nucleotides are TGTGCCAGCAGTTATTGGCGGGGGGAGGCCGGGGAGCTGTTTTTT.

This chain links TRBV4-1 with TRBJ2-3; either TRBD1 or TRBD2 may supply D (6 bases each). Trimming shortened V by 4 bases and J by 4 bases, and 18 bases separated the two germline ends. The length of the CDR3 is 16 residues. Germline V gene lookup returns CDR1 MGHRA and CDR2 YSYEKL. CDR3: CASSPWGRGGPDTQYF. Here the CDR3 DNA reads TGCGCCAGCAGCCCTTGGGGGCGGGGAGGCCCAGATACGCAGTATTTT.

This clonotype has a handful of counts. This chain joins TRBV5-1 and TRBJ2-1; 9 bases align to TRBD2. CDR3 size: 15 residues. V lost 0 bases and J lost 7; bases outside the gene matches: 5. CDR1 and CDR2 from the germline V gene are SGHRS and YFSETQ. CDR3 sequence (DNA): TGCGCCAGCAGCTTGGATGGCGGGAGGGCTAATGAGCAGTTCTTC. As protein: CASSLDGGRANEQFF.

The chain joins TRBV12-3 or TRBV12-4 to TRBJ2-3, with D tentatively TRBD2 (5 bases). This CDR3 has 14 amino acids. Deletions cut 7 bases from V and 5 bases from J, with 16 bases between. CDR3 DNA sequence: TGTGCCAGCACCCTTGAGGGCAGAAAAGATACGCAGTATTTT. It translates to CASTLEGRKDTQYF.

This clonotype was found a few times. V gene TRBV4-1 combines with J gene TRBJ1-1; no definite D call. The CDR3 runs to 16 residues. V gave up 3 bases and J gave up 3 bases, with 17 bases separating them. The V gene's germline CDR1 is MGHRA and CDR2 YSYEKL. The CDR3 protein is CASSHNSNGLDTEAFF. CDR3 bases: TGCGCCAGCAGCCACAATTCTAATGGGCTCGACACTGAAGCTTTCTTT.

The rearrangement joins TRBV7-8 to TRBJ2-1; TRBD2 aligns across 15 bases. This CDR3 has 18 amino acids. Germline V CDR1 and CDR2: SGHVS, FQNEAQ. Losses at the gene ends were 4 bases for V and 1 base for J; bases not matched to a gene: 5. The CDR3: CASSSGLAGGLSYNEQFF. The DNA for the CDR3 is TGTGCCAGCAGCTCAGGACTAGCGGGGGGGCTTTCCTACAATGAGCAGTTCTTC. Supplemented by reference TRBV7-8 and TRBJ2-1, the full variable domain reads GAGVSQSPRYKVAKRGQDVALRCDPISGHVSLFWYQQALGQGPEFLTYFQNEAQLDKSGLPSDRFFAERPEGSVSTLKIQRTQQEDSAVYLCASSSGLAGGLSYNEQFFGPGTRLTVL.

This clonotype was seen a single time. This chain uses TRBV12-3 or TRBV12-4 with TRBJ1-3; D is uncertain. Trimming left V 1 base short and J 3 bases short, with 7 bases between. This CDR3 has 14 residues. The CDR3 DNA reads TGTGCCAGCAGTTTAGAGAACGTTGGAAACACCATATATTTT. This codes for CASSLENVGNTIYF.

The rearrangement joins TRBV29-1 to TRBJ2-4, with D hard to call. Per germline, CDR1 SQVTM and CDR2 ANQGSEA. Trimming cost V 7 bases and J 6 bases, with 10 bases left between them. The CDR3 extends over 11 amino acids. For the CDR3, the DNA is TGCAGCGCCTCACACGGAAACATTCAGTACTTC. The encoded protein is CSASHGNIQYF.

With regard to this clonotype: The junction departs from germline at one end; a sequencing error may be responsible. V is TRBV12-3 or TRBV12-4 and J is TRBJ2-3; the match to TRBD2 covers 8 bases. The CDR3 length is 15 residues. CDR3 nucleotide sequence: TGTGCCAGCAGACCGGGACTAGTGGGAGCAGATGCGCAGTATTTT. Translation gives CASRPGLVGADAQYF.

This clonotype was counted at least ten times. V usage is TRBV12-3 or TRBV12-4 and J usage is TRBJ1-3; the match to TRBD1 covers 7 bases. The CDR3 contains 16 residues. The V segment lost 5 bases and the J segment 0 bases; nucleotides outside the gene matches: 7. The CDR3 loop is CASSIYGTASGNTIYF. As DNA, the CDR3 is TGTGCCAGCAGTATATATGGGACAGCCTCTGGAAACACCATATATTTT.